The clone carrying this T cell receptor (beta chain) was observed a single time. Assay: immunoSEQ multiplex PCR; the TCRdb copy retains only in-frame clones and omits some. Of 30,000 to 35,000 clones detected, 70% to 90% appear once; the ten largest clones hold around 8.6%. The CDR3 extends over 13 amino acids. Looked up from germline, CDR1 is SGDLS and CDR2 is YYNGEE. Trimming removed 7 bases at V and 4 bases at J, with 14 bases between. These data are taken from a study of T cell changes during pregnancy in multiple sclerosis. This TCR was recovered from a female donor with multiple sclerosis, enrolled in a pregnancy study. The chain couples TRBV9 to TRBJ1-2, with D possibly being TRBD1 (5 bases). The sample was CD8+ T cells from peripheral blood mononuclear cells, taken before pregnancy. The CDR3 region is CASGNAGGYGYTF. CDR3 DNA: TGTGCCAGCGGGAACGCCGGGGGCTATGGCTACACCTTC.